This T cell receptor beta chain was obtained from a study of blood T cell repertoires in COVID-19. Some clones are missing from TCRdb's copy, which holds only in-frame ones; the method was immunoSEQ multiplex PCR. The repertoire consists of about 170,000 clones, with around nine tenths occurring once and the leading ten covering 3% to 4.5%. Germline V gene sequence: CDR1 SGHNT, CDR2 YYREEE (reference sequence). This CDR3 has 16 amino acids. Trimming took off 3 bases at V and 6 bases at J, with 21 bases between the two ends. This sequence joins TRBV5-4 and TRBJ1-2, with D tentatively TRBD1 (5 bases). The sequence derives from a man younger than 35 with active or convalescent COVID-19. The sequencing sample was made of peripheral blood. In DNA form, the CDR3 reads TGTGCCAGCAGCTCCCCGGCGCAGGGAAGTCGAAATGGCTACACCTTC. This codes for CASSSPAQGSRNGYTF.